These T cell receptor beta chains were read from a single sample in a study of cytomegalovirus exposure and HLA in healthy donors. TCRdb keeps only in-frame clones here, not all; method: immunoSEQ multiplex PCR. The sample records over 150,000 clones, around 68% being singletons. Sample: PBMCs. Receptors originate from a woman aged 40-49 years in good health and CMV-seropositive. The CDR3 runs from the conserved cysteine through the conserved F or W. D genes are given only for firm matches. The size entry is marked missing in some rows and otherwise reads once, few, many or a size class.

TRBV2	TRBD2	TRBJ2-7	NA	CASSEQGTSGYEQYF	TGTGCCAGCAGTGAACAAGGGACTAGCGGGTACGAGCAGTACTTC
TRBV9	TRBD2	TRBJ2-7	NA	CASSDAGGPGDEQYF	TGTGCCAGCAGCGATGCGGGAGGGCCAGGAGACGAGCAGTACTTC
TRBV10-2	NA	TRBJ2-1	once	CASTPASGDEQFF	TGCGCCAGCACCCCCGCGTCAGGGGATGAGCAGTTCTTC
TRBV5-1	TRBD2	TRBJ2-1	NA	CASSLAGDSNEQFF	TGCGCCAGCAGCCTAGCGGGAGACTCCAATGAGCAGTTCTTC
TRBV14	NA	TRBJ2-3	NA	CASSQVGLLTDTQYF	TGTGCCAGCAGCCAAGTCGGACTCCTCACAGATACGCAGTATTTT
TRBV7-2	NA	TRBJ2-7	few	CASSVGTLYGQYF	TGTGCCAGCAGCGTCGGGACACTCTACGGGCAGTACTTC
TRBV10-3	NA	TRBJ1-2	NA	CAITPSGRGLYGYTF	TGTGCCATCACCCCCTCGGGCCGAGGACTATATGGCTACACCTTC
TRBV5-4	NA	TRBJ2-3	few	CASSLKAGVTDTQYF	TGTGCCAGCAGCTTGAAGGCAGGGGTCACAGATACGCAGTATTTT
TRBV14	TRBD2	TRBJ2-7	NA	CASSLMGTSQYEQYF	TGTGCCAGCAGCCTCATGGGGACTAGCCAGTACGAGCAGTACTTC
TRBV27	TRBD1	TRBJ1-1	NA	CASSRQGAGIGTEAFF	TGTGCCAGCAGTAGACAGGGGGCCGGTATAGGAACTGAAGCTTTCTTT
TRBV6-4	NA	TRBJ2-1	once	CASSAGRANNEQFF	TGTGCCAGCAGTGCTGGGAGAGCAAACAATGAGCAGTTCTTC
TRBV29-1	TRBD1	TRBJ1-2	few	CSANPAAGGDYGYTF	TGCAGCGCCAACCCGGCGGCAGGGGGTGACTATGGCTACACCTTC
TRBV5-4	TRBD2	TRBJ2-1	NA	CASSVGGGRASHNEQFF	TGTGCCAGCAGCGTGGGGGGCGGGAGGGCCTCGCATAATGAGCAGTTCTTC
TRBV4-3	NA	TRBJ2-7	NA	CASSHNHRDEQYF	TGCGCCAGCAGCCATAACCACAGGGACGAGCAGTACTTC
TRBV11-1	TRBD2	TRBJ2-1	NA	CASSLPAGGKFF	TGTGCCAGCAGCTTACCGGCGGGAGGGAAGTTCTTC
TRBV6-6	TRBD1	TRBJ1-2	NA	CASSGTAGGYPF	TGTGCCAGCAGTGGGACAGCCGGCGGCTACCCCTTC
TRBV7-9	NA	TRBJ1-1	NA	CSSSLLGSGGTEAFF	TGTTCCAGCAGCTTGCTTGGGTCGGGAGGGACTGAAGCTTTCTTT
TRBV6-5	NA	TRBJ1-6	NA	CASSLGGINSPLHF	TGTGCCAGCAGTCTGGGGGGGATTAATTCACCCCTCCACTTT
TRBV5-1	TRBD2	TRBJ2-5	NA	CASSLVAGEETQYF	TGCGCCAGCAGCTTGGTAGCGGGGGAAGAGACCCAGTACTTC
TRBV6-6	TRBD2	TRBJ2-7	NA	CASTPSGGPDEQYF	TGTGCCAGCACCCCTAGCGGGGGGCCCGACGAGCAGTACTTC
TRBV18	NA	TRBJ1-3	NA	CASSPSGSGNTIYF	TGTGCCAGCTCACCGTCAGGCTCTGGAAACACCATATATTTT
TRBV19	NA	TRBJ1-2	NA	CASSIPPQSANYGYTF	TGTGCCAGTAGTATTCCCCCCCAGTCAGCTAACTATGGCTACACCTTC
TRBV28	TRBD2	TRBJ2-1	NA	CASSGGGSSYNEQFF	TGTGCCAGCAGTGGGGGGGGGAGCTCCTACAATGAGCAGTTCTTC
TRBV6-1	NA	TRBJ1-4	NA	CASSESLDSFIATNEKLFF	TGTGCCAGCAGTGAAAGTTTGGACAGTTTTATCGCAACTAATGAAAAACTGTTTTTT
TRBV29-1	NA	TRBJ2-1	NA	CSVKGNEQFF	TGCAGCGTTAAGGGGAATGAGCAGTTCTTC
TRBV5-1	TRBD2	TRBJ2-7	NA	CASSPPGTTHYEQYF	TGCGCCAGCAGCCCGCCGGGGACTACCCACTACGAGCAGTACTTC
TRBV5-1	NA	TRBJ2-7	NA	CASSLGGLTSYEQYF	TGCGCCAGCAGCTTGGGGGGACTGACTTCCTACGAGCAGTACTTC
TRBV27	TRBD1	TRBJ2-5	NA	CASRYRDRGQETQYF	TGTGCCAGCCGCTACCGGGACAGGGGCCAAGAGACCCAGTACTTC
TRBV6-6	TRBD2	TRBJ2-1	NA	CASRLAGGSEQFF	TGTGCCAGCAGACTAGCGGGAGGTTCAGAGCAGTTCTTC
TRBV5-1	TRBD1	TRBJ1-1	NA	CASSPTGGLDTEAFF	TGCGCCAGCAGCCCTACAGGGGGCTTGGACACTGAAGCTTTCTTT
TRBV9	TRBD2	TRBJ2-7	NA	CASSVAEAGIYEQYF	TGTGCCAGCAGCGTAGCTGAAGCGGGGATCTACGAGCAGTACTTC
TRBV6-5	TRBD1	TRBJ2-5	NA	CASTPTGGRRETQYF	TGTGCCAGCACCCCAACAGGGGGGCGAAGAGAGACCCAGTACTTC
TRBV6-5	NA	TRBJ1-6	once	CASSYTSGFRNSPLHF	TGTGCCAGCAGTTACACCTCAGGGTTTCGTAATTCACCCCTCCACTTT
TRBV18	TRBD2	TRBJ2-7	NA	CASSPLAGSSYEQYF	TGTGCCAGCTCACCGCTAGCGGGAAGCTCCTACGAGCAGTACTTC
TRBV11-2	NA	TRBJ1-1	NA	CASSSPGHGAFF	TGTGCCAGCAGCTCCCCAGGTCATGGGGCTTTCTTT
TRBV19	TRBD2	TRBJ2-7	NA	CASSIKSSGSYEQYF	TGTGCCAGTAGTATTAAGTCTAGCGGGAGCTACGAGCAGTACTTC
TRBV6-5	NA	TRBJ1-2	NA	CASSYWGAGLNYGYTF	TGTGCCAGCAGTTACTGGGGCGCAGGATTAAACTATGGCTACACCTTC
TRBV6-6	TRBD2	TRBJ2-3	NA	CASTYLAGGGTDTQYF	TGTGCCAGCACTTACTTAGCGGGGGGGGGCACAGATACGCAGTATTTT
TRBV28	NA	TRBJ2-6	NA	CASSSAGTDRSGANVLTF	TGTGCCAGCAGCTCCGCGGGGACAGATCGCTCTGGGGCCAACGTCCTGACTTTC
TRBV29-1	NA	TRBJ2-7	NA	CSVEFGHYEQYF	TGCAGCGTTGAATTTGGACACTACGAGCAGTACTTC
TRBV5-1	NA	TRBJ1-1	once	CASSSAGGTEAFF	TGCGCCAGCAGCTCCGCCGGGGGCACTGAAGCTTTCTTT
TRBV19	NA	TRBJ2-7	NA	CASSMGLAAGYEQYF	TGTGCCAGTAGTATGGGACTCGCCGCGGGGTACGAGCAGTACTTC
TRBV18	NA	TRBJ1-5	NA	CASSPLREQPQHF	TGTGCCAGCTCACCACTAAGAGAGCAGCCCCAGCATTTT
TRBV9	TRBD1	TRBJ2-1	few	CASSTGTGGYNEQFF	TGTGCCAGCAGCACCGGGACAGGAGGATACAATGAGCAGTTCTTC
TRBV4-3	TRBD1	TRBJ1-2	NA	CASSQEDRGRGGYTF	TGCGCCAGCAGCCAAGAGGACAGGGGGCGCGGAGGCTACACCTTC
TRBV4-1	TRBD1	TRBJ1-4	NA	CASSHTSGTGEATNEKLFF	TGCGCCAGCAGCCACACCTCAGGGACAGGGGAGGCAACTAATGAAAAACTGTTTTTT
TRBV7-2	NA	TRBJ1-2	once	CASSLDRAGYPF	TGTGCCAGCAGCTTAGACAGGGCCGGCTACCCCTTC
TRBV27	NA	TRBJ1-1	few	CASSLKAGGDEAFF	TGTGCCAGCAGTTTAAAGGCTGGCGGAGATGAAGCTTTCTTT
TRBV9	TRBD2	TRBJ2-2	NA	CASSGATSAAGELFF	TGTGCCAGCAGCGGGGCGACTAGCGCCGCCGGGGAGCTGTTTTTT
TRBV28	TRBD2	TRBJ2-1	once	CASSMGTSGSLGDEQFF	TGTGCCAGCAGCATGGGGACTAGCGGAAGCCTGGGCGATGAGCAGTTCTTC
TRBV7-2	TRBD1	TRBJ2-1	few	CASSPRGLSDEQFF	TGTGCCAGCAGCCCCAGGGGGCTCTCTGATGAGCAGTTCTTC
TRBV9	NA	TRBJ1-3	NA	CASSSPGAGNTIYF	TGTGCCAGCAGCTCGCCCGGGGCTGGAAACACCATATATTTT
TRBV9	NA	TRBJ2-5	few	CASSVSGQETQYF	TGTGCCAGCAGCGTATCGGGTCAAGAGACCCAGTACTTC
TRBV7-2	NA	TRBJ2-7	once	CASSLSGTGSYEQYF	TGTGCCAGCAGCCTTTCCGGGACTGGCTCCTACGAGCAGTACTTC
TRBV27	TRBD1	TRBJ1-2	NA	CASSPGQPLLPFYGYTF	TGTGCCAGCAGTCCGGGACAGCCACTTTTGCCTTTCTATGGCTACACCTTC
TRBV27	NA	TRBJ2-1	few	CASKAGLTYNEQFF	TGTGCCAGCAAAGCCGGACTGACCTACAATGAGCAGTTCTTC
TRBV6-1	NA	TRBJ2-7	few	CASTGQLTYEQYF	TGTGCCAGCACCGGACAGCTAACCTACGAGCAGTACTTC